This T cell receptor beta chain originates from a study of blood T cell repertoires in COVID-19. Study as a whole: Collection of acute and convalescent COVID-19 samples took place in the United States, Italy and Spain. From T cells, B-cell-depleted T cells, or PBMCs came the material, which was cDNA or gDNA.

This clone is a singleton in its sample. Assay used: immunoSEQ multiplex PCR; TCRdb lists only in-frame clones, some missing. The sample holds over 400,000 clones, just over 85% seen once. The CDR3 sequence is 17 residues long. V was trimmed by 0 bases and J by 0 bases, leaving 11 bases between them. Germline CDR1 WNHNN, CDR2 SYGVQD (reference sequence). J is TRBJ2-2 and V is TRBV10-1, with TRBD2 as a possible D gene (6 bases). The specimen sequenced was peripheral blood. This sequence was found in a woman aged 25 to 45 with active or convalescent COVID-19. CDR3 amino acids: CASSESYSGSNTGELFF. CDR3 in DNA: TGCGCCAGCAGTGAGTCGTATAGCGGCTCGAACACCGGGGAGCTGTTTTTT.